A single TCR beta chain is shown here with its context. The antigen it recognizes is unknown. Base quality data are lacking; no much larger clone is found one base away. The entry originates in a study of blood T cell repertoires in COVID-19 (dated by TCRdb to the early 2020s). Background for the entire study: Collaborator samples came from the United States, Italy and Spain and covered acute and convalescent phases of COVID-19. The prospective study material was composed of cDNA or gDNA derived from T cells, B-cell-depleted T cells, or PBMCs. Deeply sampled blood TCRbeta repertoires from subjects exposed to, actively infected with, or recovered from COVID-19 were included in the dataset. A freely available public database, intended as a resource for researchers studying the immune response to SARS-CoV-2, is where the repertoires were released. The samples were drawn from two sources: the first 160 participants of the ongoing ImmuneRACE study, and over 1,000 subjects contributed by 6 global collaborators. The sample metadata nearly always contained a de-identified subject ID, COVID-19 status, age in years and sex. Where HLA class I and class II types were available, the types were taken from metadata supplied by the sample provider, not from assay-based typing. Here is what the overall study found, with its caveats: Clinical and demographic metadata were provided uncurated, with the amount varying by source and participant.

TCRbeta CDR3 regions were amplified from genomic DNA by means of the immunoSEQ Assay, a bias-controlled multiplex PCR. The study's own analysis went as follows. Within the assay, amplification of reference gene primers was used to estimate how many nucleated cells each sample contained. To quantify the absolute abundance of each unique TCRbeta CDR3 rearrangement, sequence reads were collapsed and filtered. For each sample, productive Simpson clonality was calculated by taking the square root of Simpson's diversity index across productive rearrangements. TCRdb provides this immuneACCESS table in a form limited to in-frame rearrangements. Some clones are lacking; in checked studies, under half of them reflect an unresolved V gene, and why the rest are absent is not known. V, J and clone size derive from that table, while D and trimming were established from the DNA sequence. Recorded for this sample are 130,000 or so clones; around nine tenths of them occurred a single time. 11% of the sample belongs to the ten largest clones.

One collaborating source in Seattle enrolled patients while the patients were actively infected and followed the patients over time throughout the course of disease. Each collaborating institution followed its own protocols to collect whole blood in K2EDTA tubes. For TCRbeta analysis, collaborators shipped samples in one of three forms: frozen whole blood, isolated PBMCs, or DNA extracted from either of those sample types. V is cut by 6 bases and J by 1 base, and the space between the germline ends is 17 bases. From the cysteine through the phenylalanine, the CDR3 covers 16 amino acids. Of the read, only the CDR3 DNA is kept; its 48 bases are in frame from base 1. Based on the germline V gene, the CDR1 and CDR2 sequences are KGHSH and LQKENI.

This receptor was identified in a woman in her sixties or seventies with COVID-19, enrolled during active disease. Sample: peripheral blood. Recombination connected TRBV18 to TRBJ2-3, and TRBD1 may be the D gene, going by 6 matching bases. The CDR3 has the sequence CASSPGRSGGTDTQYF. The DNA reads TGTGCCAGCTCCCCGGGCAGGTCAGGGGGCACAGATACGCAGTATTTT.